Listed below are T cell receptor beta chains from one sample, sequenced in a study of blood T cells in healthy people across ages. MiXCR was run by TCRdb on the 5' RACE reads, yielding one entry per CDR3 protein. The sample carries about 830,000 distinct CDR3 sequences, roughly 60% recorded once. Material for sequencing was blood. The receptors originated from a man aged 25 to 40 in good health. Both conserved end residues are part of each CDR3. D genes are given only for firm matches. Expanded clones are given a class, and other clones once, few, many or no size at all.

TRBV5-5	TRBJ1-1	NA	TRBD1	CASSRPQGAGTEAFF	TGTGCCAGCAGCCGCCCGCAGGGGGCCGGAACTGAAGCTTTCTTT
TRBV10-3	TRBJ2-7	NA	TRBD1	CAIRAGQAAYEQYF	TGTGCCATCAGGGCGGGACAGGCCGCCTACGAGCAGTACTTC
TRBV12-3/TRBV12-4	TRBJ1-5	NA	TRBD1	CASSFRGQHNQPQHF	TGTGCCAGCAGTTTTAGGGGACAGCACAATCAGCCCCAGCATTTT
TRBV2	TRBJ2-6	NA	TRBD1	CASSEQGEPGANVLTF	TGTGCCAGCAGTGAACAGGGGGAGCCTGGGGCCAACGTCCTGACTTTC
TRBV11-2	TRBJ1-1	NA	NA	CASSFTHLGQKNTEAFF	TGTGCCAGCAGCTTTACACACCTCGGACAGAAGAACACTGAAGCTTTCTTT
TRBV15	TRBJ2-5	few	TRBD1	CATSRATGLGETQYF	TGTGCCACCAGCAGAGCGACAGGGTTAGGAGAGACCCAGTACTTC
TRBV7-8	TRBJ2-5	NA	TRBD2	CASSLPGHRLASVQETQYF	TGTGCCAGCAGCTTGCCCGGACACAGACTAGCCTCGGTTCAAGAGACCCAGTACTTC
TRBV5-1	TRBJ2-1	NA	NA	CASRGWQEGHEQFF	TGCGCCAGCAGGGGGTGGCAGGAGGGCCATGAGCAGTTCTTC
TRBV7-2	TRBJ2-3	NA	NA	CASSSRFQGGLLTSTDTQYF	TGTGCCAGCAGCTCCCGATTCCAGGGGGGCCTGCTGACTAGCACAGATACGCAGTATTTT
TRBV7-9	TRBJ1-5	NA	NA	CASSLGDSQPQHF	TGTGCCAGCAGCTTAGGCGACAGTCAGCCCCAGCATTTT
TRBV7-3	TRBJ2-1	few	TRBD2	CASSPRLAGVNEQFF	TGTGCCAGCAGCCCGCGACTAGCGGGAGTCAATGAGCAGTTCTTC
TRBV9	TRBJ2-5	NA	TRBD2	CASSVGLAEETQYF	TGTGCCAGCAGCGTAGGACTAGCTGAAGAGACCCAGTACTTC
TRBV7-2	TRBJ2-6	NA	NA	CASSLAGHAGANVLTF	TGTGCCAGCAGCTTAGCCGGACATGCTGGGGCCAACGTCCTGACTTTC
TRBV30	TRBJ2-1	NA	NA	CAWSQGQRNEQFF	TGTGCCTGGAGTCAGGGGCAAAGGAATGAGCAGTTCTTC
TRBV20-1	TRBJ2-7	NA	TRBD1	CSAQRARGPREQYF	TGCAGTGCCCAACGAGCGAGGGGGCCCCGCGAGCAGTACTTC
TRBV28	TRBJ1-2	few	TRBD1	CASSETGGNGYTF	TGTGCCAGCAGTGAGACAGGGGGAAATGGCTACACCTTC
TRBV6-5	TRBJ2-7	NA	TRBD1	CASSRGDREVNEQYF	TGTGCCAGCAGCCGAGGGGACAGGGAGGTCAACGAGCAGTACTTC
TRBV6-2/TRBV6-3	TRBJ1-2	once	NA	CASSYPPTAFYGYTF	TGTGCCAGCAGTTACCCGCCGACGGCATTCTATGGCTACACCTTC
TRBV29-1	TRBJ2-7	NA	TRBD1	CSARTGQSSYEQYF	TGCAGCGCCCGGACAGGGCAAAGCTCCTACGAGCAGTACTTC
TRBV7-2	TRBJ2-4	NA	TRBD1	CASSWQGASKNIQYF	TGTGCCAGCAGCTGGCAGGGGGCGTCCAAAAACATTCAGTACTTC
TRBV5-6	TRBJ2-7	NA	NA	CASSLYWLSYEQYF	TGTGCCAGCAGCTTGTATTGGCTCTCCTACGAGCAGTACTTC
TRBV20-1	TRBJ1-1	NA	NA	CSARDPQVVAWGTEAFF	TGCAGTGCTAGAGATCCCCAGGTCGTCGCCTGGGGCACTGAAGCTTTCTTT
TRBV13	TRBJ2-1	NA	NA	CASSSTTGYNEQFF	TGTGCCAGCAGCTCCACCACAGGTTACAATGAGCAGTTCTTC
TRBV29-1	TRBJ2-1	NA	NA	CSVGWGLHEQFF	TGCAGCGTGGGCTGGGGGTTACATGAGCAGTTCTTC
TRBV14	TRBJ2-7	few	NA	CASSQDWAYEQYF	TGTGCCAGCAGCCAAGATTGGGCCTACGAGCAGTACTTC
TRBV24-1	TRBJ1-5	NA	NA	CATSDPRGGRQPQHF	TGTGCCACCAGTGATCCCCGAGGGGGGAGACAGCCCCAGCATTTT
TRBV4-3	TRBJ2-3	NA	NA	CASRYGVASTDTQYF	TGCGCCAGCCGGTACGGCGTAGCTAGCACAGATACGCAGTATTTT
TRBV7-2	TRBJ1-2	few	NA	CASSSEGTRGYTF	TGTGCCAGCAGCTCCGAAGGGACGCGCGGCTACACCTTC
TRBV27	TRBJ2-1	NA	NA	CASSLYVGGYNEQFF	TGTGCCAGCAGTTTATATGTAGGGGGGTACAATGAGCAGTTCTTC
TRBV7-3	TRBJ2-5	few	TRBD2	CASSLTAGGRETQYF	TGTGCCAGCAGCTTAACCGCGGGGGGAAGGGAGACCCAGTACTTC
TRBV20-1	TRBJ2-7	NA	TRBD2	CSARDVSGGLYEQYF	TGCAGTGCTAGAGATGTGAGCGGGGGCCTGTACGAGCAGTACTTC
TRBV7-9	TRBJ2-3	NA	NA	CASSLDVHQQYF	TGTGCCAGCAGCTTAGATGTCCACCAACAGTATTTT
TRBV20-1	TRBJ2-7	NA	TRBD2	CSATPGGFQEYF	TGCAGTGCCACACCGGGGGGTTTTCAGGAGTACTTC
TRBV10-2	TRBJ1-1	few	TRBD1	CASSAGGQGNTEAFF	TGCGCCAGCAGTGCCGGCGGACAGGGGAACACTGAAGCTTTCTTT
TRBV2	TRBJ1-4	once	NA	CASKVGGPTTNEKLFF	TGTGCCAGCAAGGTCGGGGGGCCAACAACTAATGAAAAACTGTTTTTT
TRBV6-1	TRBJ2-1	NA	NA	CASSHRAHNEQFF	TGTGCCAGCTCACACCGGGCCCACAATGAGCAGTTCTTC
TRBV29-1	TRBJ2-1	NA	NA	CSVQVGNEQFF	TGCAGCGTTCAGGTGGGGAATGAGCAGTTCTTC
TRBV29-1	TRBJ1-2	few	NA	CSVEDRGTSPWGYTF	TGCAGCGTTGAAGATCGGGGGACATCGCCGTGGGGCTACACCTTC
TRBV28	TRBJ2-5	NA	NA	CASRKLAPGSGGETQYF	TGTGCCAGCAGGAAACTTGCCCCCGGTTCCGGCGGAGAGACCCAGTACTTC
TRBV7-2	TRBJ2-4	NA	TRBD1	CASSKDRGRENIQYF	TGTGCCAGCAGCAAGGACAGGGGACGCGAAAACATTCAGTACTTC
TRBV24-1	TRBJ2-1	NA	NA	CATSEGFGGGGNEQFF	TGTGCCACCAGTGAGGGTTTCGGCGGGGGCGGCAATGAGCAGTTCTTC
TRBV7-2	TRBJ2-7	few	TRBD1	CASSPGQLYEQYF	TGTGCCAGCAGCCCGGGACAGCTCTACGAGCAGTACTTC
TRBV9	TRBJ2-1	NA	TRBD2	CASERGNEQFF	TGTGCCAGCGAGCGGGGGAATGAGCAGTTCTTC
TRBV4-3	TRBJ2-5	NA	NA	CASSLTTGRGETQYF	TGCGCCAGCAGCCTTACGACAGGGAGGGGAGAGACCCAGTACTTC